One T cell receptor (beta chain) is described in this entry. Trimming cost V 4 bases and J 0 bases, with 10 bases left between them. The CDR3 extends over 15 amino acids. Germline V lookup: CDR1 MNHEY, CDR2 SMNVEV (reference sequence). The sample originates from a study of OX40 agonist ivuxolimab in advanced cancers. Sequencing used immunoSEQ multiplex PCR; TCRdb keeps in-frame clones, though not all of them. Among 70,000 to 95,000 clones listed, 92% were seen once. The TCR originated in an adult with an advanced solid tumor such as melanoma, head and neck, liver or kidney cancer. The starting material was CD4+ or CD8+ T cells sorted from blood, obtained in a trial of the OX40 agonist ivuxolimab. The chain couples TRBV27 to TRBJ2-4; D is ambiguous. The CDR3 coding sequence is TGTGCCAGCAGTTCATCACTATTAGCCAAAAACATTCAGTACTTC. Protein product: CASSSSLLAKNIQYF.